Listed below are T cell receptor beta chains from one sample, sequenced in a study of beta chain features in type 1 diabetes. Assay: immunoSEQ multiplex PCR; the TCRdb copy retains only in-frame clones and omits some. The table includes some 410,000 clones, approximately 15% detected once. Specimen: naive CD4+ T cells from blood. These receptors were obtained from a young man in good health. The CDR3 runs from the conserved cysteine through the conserved F or W. A D gene is named only where the DNA matches it firmly.

cdr3_length: 17
v_call: TRBV11-2
d_call: TRBD2
cdr3_aa: CASSLRVGLARIYEQYF

cdr3_length: 15
v_call: TRBV7-2
d_call: TRBD2
cdr3_aa: CASSPLAGVNNEQFF

cdr3_length: 14
v_call: TRBV2
d_call: NA
cdr3_aa: CASTANSVQETQYF

cdr3_length: 12
v_call: TRBV7-2
d_call: NA
cdr3_aa: CASSLGVGEQFF

cdr3_length: 16
v_call: TRBV14
d_call: NA
cdr3_aa: CASSQESGGVGDTQYF

cdr3_length: 13
v_call: TRBV7-2
d_call: NA
cdr3_aa: CASSLAQGKGYTF

cdr3_length: 15
v_call: TRBV2
d_call: TRBD1
cdr3_aa: CASRDDRGGNYGYTF

cdr3_length: 14
v_call: TRBV6-1
d_call: NA
cdr3_aa: CASSETGQGIGYTF

cdr3_length: 15
v_call: TRBV29-1
d_call: NA
cdr3_aa: CSVEARVEGSTEAFF

cdr3_length: 17
v_call: TRBV29-1
d_call: NA
cdr3_aa: CRVPGQSPNAGANVLTF

cdr3_length: 10
v_call: TRBV15
d_call: NA
cdr3_aa: CATSRRGLYF

cdr3_length: 13
v_call: TRBV4-3
d_call: NA
cdr3_aa: CASSQEGSYEQYF

cdr3_length: 13
v_call: TRBV29-1
d_call: TRBD1
cdr3_aa: CSAGTGTNYGYTF

cdr3_length: 13
v_call: TRBV9
d_call: NA
cdr3_aa: CASSVVGYNEQFF

cdr3_length: 15
v_call: TRBV4-3
d_call: TRBD2
cdr3_aa: CASSPAGIEADTQYF

cdr3_length: 13
v_call: TRBV14
d_call: NA
cdr3_aa: CASSPERTGELFF

cdr3_length: 13
v_call: TRBV14
d_call: NA
cdr3_aa: CASSQGTTYGYTF

cdr3_length: 18
v_call: TRBV9
d_call: TRBD2
cdr3_aa: CASSVASGGDANTGELFF

cdr3_length: 15
v_call: TRBV7-9
d_call: NA
cdr3_aa: CASSPETGRTYEQYF

cdr3_length: 16
v_call: TRBV30
d_call: NA
cdr3_aa: CAWRSAVLRPTGELFF

cdr3_length: 16
v_call: TRBV11-2
d_call: TRBD1
cdr3_aa: CASSLRDRVWTDTQYF

cdr3_length: 14
v_call: TRBV7-2
d_call: NA
cdr3_aa: CASSLSLPTDTQYF

cdr3_length: 13
v_call: TRBV30
d_call: TRBD1
cdr3_aa: CAWSRTGFGELFF

cdr3_length: 11
v_call: TRBV6-6
d_call: NA
cdr3_aa: CASTGAHEQYF

cdr3_length: 15
v_call: TRBV9
d_call: TRBD1
cdr3_aa: CASSVDGQANTEAFF

cdr3_length: 11
v_call: TRBV20-1
d_call: NA
cdr3_aa: CSATHPETQYF

cdr3_length: 14
v_call: TRBV11-2
d_call: NA
cdr3_aa: CASSLVSGRNIQYF

cdr3_length: 14
v_call: TRBV29-1
d_call: TRBD2
cdr3_aa: CSVGQLAGQETQYF

cdr3_length: 13
v_call: TRBV7-9
d_call: TRBD1
cdr3_aa: CASSSRGPDGYTF

cdr3_length: 16
v_call: TRBV7-9
d_call: TRBD2
cdr3_aa: CASSLGLAGGRETQYF

cdr3_length: 16
v_call: TRBV7-2
d_call: TRBD1
cdr3_aa: CASSPGQSSGANVLTF

cdr3_length: 12
v_call: TRBV5-1
d_call: NA
cdr3_aa: CASSRDYNEQFF

cdr3_length: 17
v_call: TRBV27
d_call: TRBD2
cdr3_aa: CASSRRPGGRSTDTQYF

cdr3_length: 18
v_call: TRBV7-2
d_call: TRBD2
cdr3_aa: CASSLEPSGAMNTGELFF

cdr3_length: 16
v_call: TRBV4-3
d_call: TRBD2
cdr3_aa: CASSPAASGSADTQYF

cdr3_length: 16
v_call: TRBV7-3
d_call: NA
cdr3_aa: CASSLSGKSSYNEQFF

cdr3_length: 12
v_call: TRBV21-1
d_call: NA
cdr3_aa: CASSKDPGELFF

cdr3_length: 14
v_call: TRBV4-1
d_call: NA
cdr3_aa: CASSQVGGTGELFF

cdr3_length: 15
v_call: TRBV29-1
d_call: TRBD1
cdr3_aa: CSVGQGRFGTGELFF

cdr3_length: 15
v_call: TRBV7-2
d_call: TRBD1
cdr3_aa: CASSRWTGRGETQYF